The entry that follows covers one T cell receptor beta chain sequence. These data originate in a study of long-term antiretroviral therapy in people with HIV. Trimming took off 2 bases at V and 7 bases at J, with 18 bases between the two ends. Germline V gene data show CDR1 as MDHEN and CDR2 as SYDVKM. This CDR3 is built from 16 residues. The assay used was immunoSEQ (version v3.0), run at survey level. The assay was immunoSEQ multiplex PCR, and TCRdb's table has in-frame clones only and misses some. The sample includes roughly 20,000 clones, 81% of them seen just once. This material consisted of unsorted PBMCs, taken 1.5 years after starting antiretroviral therapy. The clonotype originates from a young man with HIV. This sequence joins TRBV28 and TRBJ1-5; TRBD1 might be the D (5 bases). For the CDR3, the DNA is TGTGCCAGCAGTTTAATCGGGGGGAGTCTCAAGCAGCCCCAGCATTTT. Its translation is CASSLIGGSLKQPQHF.